This is a list of T cell receptor beta chains from one sample in a study of blood T cell repertoires in COVID-19. The protocol was immunoSEQ multiplex PCR, while the TCRdb copy is restricted to in-frame clones and leaves out a portion. The sample records some 270,000 clones, approximately 83% being singletons. Sequencing used PBMCs or T cells enriched from blood (not recorded which). The receptors were gathered from a woman between 25 and 40 years old who had recovered from COVID-19. Each CDR3 is given without its conserved first and last residue. D genes are given only for firm matches.

v_gene	d_gene	j_gene	CDR3aa
TRBV10-1	TRBD1	TRBJ2-4	ASSEGTGTDKNIQY
TRBV6-5	NA	TRBJ1-1	ASFRGRNTEAF
TRBV9	NA	TRBJ2-2	ASSVAGGELF
TRBV6-5	TRBD1	TRBJ2-1	ASSYEGAQQF
TRBV29-1	NA	TRBJ2-7	SGGGGDFYEQY
TRBV10-3	NA	TRBJ2-7	AISEGAAEQY
TRBV24-1	NA	TRBJ1-5	ATGQGLGNQPQH
TRBV6-5	TRBD1	TRBJ1-6	ASSHDRDNSPLH
TRBV7-9	NA	TRBJ2-7	ASSHRGAGPNYEQY
TRBV24-1	TRBD2	TRBJ2-2	ATSEHGGSTGELF
TRBV24-1	NA	TRBJ1-4	ATSEPGPTNEKLF
TRBV19	NA	TRBJ2-7	ASSFRQSSYEQY
TRBV27	NA	TRBJ2-7	ASSSYEQY
TRBV28	TRBD1	TRBJ2-1	ASSPTGVSYNEQF
TRBV5-1	TRBD1	TRBJ2-3	ASSSTGDSTDTQY
TRBV10-2	TRBD2	TRBJ2-7	ASSLAGGRVEQY
TRBV27	TRBD1	TRBJ1-5	ASGGQGGQPQH
TRBV20-1	NA	TRBJ2-5	SAQLGETQY
TRBV5-1	TRBD1	TRBJ2-7	ASSFPTGDRNEQY
TRBV5-1	TRBD1	TRBJ1-2	ASSLQGYGYT
TRBV11-2	NA	TRBJ1-4	ASSLDRNSQKLF
TRBV10-3	TRBD2	TRBJ2-6	AIGSLRGLEDPSGANVLT
TRBV5-1	NA	TRBJ2-6	ASSLSGSSGANVLT
TRBV28	TRBD2	TRBJ2-3	ASSLPQQGTRLAGPLSTDTQY
TRBV2	NA	TRBJ2-2	ASSGRFDTGELF
TRBV18	TRBD2	TRBJ2-1	ASSPGTAGANNEQF
TRBV7-2	TRBD1	TRBJ1-1	ASSWDRRLNTEAF
TRBV7-9	TRBD1	TRBJ1-1	ASSVVRTGGAEAF
TRBV5-1	NA	TRBJ2-1	ASSLMTVGEQF
TRBV5-4	TRBD1	TRBJ2-2	ASSWDRDGFGELF
TRBV28	TRBD1	TRBJ1-3	ASRQGAGGNTIY
TRBV10-3	NA	TRBJ1-5	AISESRGGQPQH
TRBV29-1	TRBD1	TRBJ1-1	SAYRGMNTEAF
TRBV2	TRBD1	TRBJ1-1	ASRADQGGNTEAF
TRBV25-1	NA	TRBJ2-7	ASRDRGPGGSYEQY
TRBV6-2/TRBV6-3	NA	TRBJ2-5	ASSFNSETQY
TRBV25-1	TRBD1	TRBJ1-5	ASSEGQALGNQPQH
TRBV7-8	TRBD1	TRBJ2-1	ASSLGRTGFTEQF
TRBV2	TRBD2	TRBJ2-3	ASIPSGGVLDTQY
TRBV7-9	NA	TRBJ2-7	ASSLALAGVREQY
TRBV4-1	TRBD2	TRBJ2-7	ASSRGRASGSYEQY
TRBV27	TRBD2	TRBJ2-7	ASSLSWAGGTYEQY
TRBV7-3	TRBD2	TRBJ2-3	ASSLRGGLGGTQY
TRBV15	NA	TRBJ2-5	ATSRDRVTQY
TRBV30	NA	TRBJ1-5	AWSVGPGSNQPQH
TRBV19	TRBD1	TRBJ1-1	ASTRTGAFTEAF
TRBV30	NA	TRBJ2-4	AWSRGRENIQY
TRBV29-1	NA	TRBJ2-2	SVWLNTGELF